Described below is a single T cell receptor (beta chain) sequence and its context. The data stem from a study of blood T cell repertoires in COVID-19. As for the study in general: T cells, B-cell-depleted T cells, or PBMCs provided the cDNA or gDNA that served as material.

The germline V gene encodes CDR1 SGHNT and CDR2 YYREEE (reference sequence). The CDR3 has 15 amino acids. Losses at the gene ends were 3 bases for V and 3 bases for J; bases not matched to a gene: 2. Methods used by the authors: Estimates of nucleated cell counts were drawn from the amplification of reference gene primers. Assay: immunoSEQ multiplex PCR; the TCRdb copy retains only in-frame clones and omits some. The D gene and trimming were derived from the DNA, and the V and J assignments and clone size from that table. The repertoire consists of 99,000 or so clones, with about four fifths occurring once and the leading ten covering 15%.

This chain joins TRBV5-4 and TRBJ2-5, with 13 bases fitting TRBD2. The receptor was isolated from a woman of 80 years or more with acute or convalescent COVID-19. What was sequenced was peripheral blood. The CDR3 DNA reads TGTGCCAGCAGCTCCGGGACTAGCGGGAAAGAGACCCAGTACTTC. This encodes CASSSGTSGKETQYF.